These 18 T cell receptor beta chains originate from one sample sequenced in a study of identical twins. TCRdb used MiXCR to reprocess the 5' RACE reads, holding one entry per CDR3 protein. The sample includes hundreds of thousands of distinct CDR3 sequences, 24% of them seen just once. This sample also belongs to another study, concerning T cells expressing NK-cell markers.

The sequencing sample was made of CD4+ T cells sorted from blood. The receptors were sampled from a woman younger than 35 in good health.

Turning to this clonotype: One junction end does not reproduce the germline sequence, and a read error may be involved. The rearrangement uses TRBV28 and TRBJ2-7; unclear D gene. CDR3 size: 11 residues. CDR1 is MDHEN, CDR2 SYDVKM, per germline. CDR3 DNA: TGTGCCAGCAGCCTCCGCTACGAGCGGTACTTC. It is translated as CASSLRYERYF.

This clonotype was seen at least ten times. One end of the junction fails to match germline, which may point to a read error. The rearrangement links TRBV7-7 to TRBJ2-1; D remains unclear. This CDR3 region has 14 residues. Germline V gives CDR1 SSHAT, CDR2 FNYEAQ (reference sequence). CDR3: CASSLRSGHNEQFF. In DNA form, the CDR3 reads TGTGCTAGCAGCTTAAGATCAGGACACAATGAGCAGTTCTTC.

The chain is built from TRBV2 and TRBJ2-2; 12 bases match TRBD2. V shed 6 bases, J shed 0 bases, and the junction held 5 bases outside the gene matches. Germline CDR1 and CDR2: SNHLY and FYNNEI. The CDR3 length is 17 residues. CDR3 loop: CASRVLAGGPNTGELFF. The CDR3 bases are TGTGCCAGCAGAGTACTAGCGGGAGGCCCGAACACCGGGGAGCTGTTTTTT.

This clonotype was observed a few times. The CDR3: CASSYSMGRGYEQYF. The DNA for the CDR3 is TGTGCCAGCAGTTACTCGATGGGCAGGGGCTACGAGCAGTACTTC. This chain connects TRBV6-5 to TRBJ2-7, with D perhaps TRBD1 (6 bases). V lost 0 bases and J 3 bases, leaving 12 bases between the germline ends. There are 15 residues in the CDR3. In germline, CDR1 is MNHEY, CDR2 SVGAGI.

The CDR3 loop is CASSESIMRLAGGTNTGELFF. Written as DNA, the CDR3 is TGCGCCAGCAGTGAGTCTATTATGAGACTAGCGGGGGGCACAAACACCGGGGAGCTGTTTTTT. The chain couples TRBV10-2 to TRBJ2-2; 13 bases align to TRBD2. V shed 0 bases, J shed 2 bases, and the junction held 12 bases outside the gene matches. Germline lookup yields CDR1 WSHSY and CDR2 SAAADI. CDR3 length: 21 residues.

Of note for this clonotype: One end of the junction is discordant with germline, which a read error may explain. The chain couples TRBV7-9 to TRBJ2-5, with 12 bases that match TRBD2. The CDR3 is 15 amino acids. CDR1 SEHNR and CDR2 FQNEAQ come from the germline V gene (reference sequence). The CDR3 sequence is CASSLAGGYGETQYF. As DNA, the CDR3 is TGTGCCAGCAGCCTAGCGGGAGGGTACGGAGAGACCCAGTACTTC.

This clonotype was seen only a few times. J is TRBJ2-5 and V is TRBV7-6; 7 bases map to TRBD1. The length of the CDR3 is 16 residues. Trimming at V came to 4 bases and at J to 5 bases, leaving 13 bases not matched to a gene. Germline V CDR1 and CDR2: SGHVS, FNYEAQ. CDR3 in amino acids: CASSSQSFATGETQYF. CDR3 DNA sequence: TGTGCCAGCAGCTCACAAAGCTTCGCGACAGGGGAGACCCAGTACTTC.

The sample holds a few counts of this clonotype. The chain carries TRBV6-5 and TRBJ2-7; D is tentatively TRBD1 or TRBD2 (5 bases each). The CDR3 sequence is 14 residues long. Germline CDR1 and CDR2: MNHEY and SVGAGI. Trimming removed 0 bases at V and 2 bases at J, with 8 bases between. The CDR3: CASSYSGGPYEQYF. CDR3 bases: TGTGCCAGCAGTTACTCTGGGGGTCCCTACGAGCAGTACTTC.

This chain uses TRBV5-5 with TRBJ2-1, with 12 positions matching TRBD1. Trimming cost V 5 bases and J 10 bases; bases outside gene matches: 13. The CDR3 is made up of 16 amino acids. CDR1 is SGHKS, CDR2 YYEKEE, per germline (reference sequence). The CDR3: CASSLPRGTGGREQFF. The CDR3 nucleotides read TGTGCCAGCAGTCTACCCCGTGGGACAGGGGGCCGGGAGCAGTTCTTC.

The CDR3 loop is CASSRLEVLQETQYF. The DNA for the CDR3 is TGTGCCAGCAGCAGACTCGAGGTCCTCCAAGAGACCCAGTACTTC. The rearrangement joins TRBV5-5 to TRBJ2-5; D is uncertain. Trimming shortened V by 4 bases and J by 1 base, and 14 bases separated the two germline ends. Germline CDR1 and CDR2: SGHKS and YYEKEE (reference sequence). The CDR3 is made up of 15 amino acids.

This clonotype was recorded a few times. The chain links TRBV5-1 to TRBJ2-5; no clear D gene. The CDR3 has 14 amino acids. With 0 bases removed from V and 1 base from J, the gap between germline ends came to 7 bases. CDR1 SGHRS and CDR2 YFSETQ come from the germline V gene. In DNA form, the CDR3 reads TGCGCCAGCAGCTTGGATTCAGCCCAAGAGACCCAGTACTTC. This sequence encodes CASSLDSAQETQYF.

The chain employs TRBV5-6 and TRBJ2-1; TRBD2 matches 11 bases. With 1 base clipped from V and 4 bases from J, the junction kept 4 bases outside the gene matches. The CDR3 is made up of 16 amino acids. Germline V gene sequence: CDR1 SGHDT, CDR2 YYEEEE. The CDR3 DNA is TGTGCCAGCAGCTTGAAGCGACTAGCGGGATACAATGAGCAGTTCTTC. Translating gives CASSLKRLAGYNEQFF.

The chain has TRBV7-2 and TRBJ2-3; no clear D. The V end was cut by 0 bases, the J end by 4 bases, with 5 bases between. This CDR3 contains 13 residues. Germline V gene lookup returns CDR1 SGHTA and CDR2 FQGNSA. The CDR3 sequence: CASSLATADTQYF. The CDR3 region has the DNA TGTGCCAGCAGCTTAGCAACGGCAGATACGCAGTATTTT.

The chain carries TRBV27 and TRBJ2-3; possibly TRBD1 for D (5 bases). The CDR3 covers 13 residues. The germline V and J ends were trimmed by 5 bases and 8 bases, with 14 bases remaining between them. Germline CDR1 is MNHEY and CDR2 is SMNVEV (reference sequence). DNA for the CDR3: TGTGCCAGCAGTGGAAAGGAAGACAGTACGCAGTATTTT. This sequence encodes CASSGKEDSTQYF.

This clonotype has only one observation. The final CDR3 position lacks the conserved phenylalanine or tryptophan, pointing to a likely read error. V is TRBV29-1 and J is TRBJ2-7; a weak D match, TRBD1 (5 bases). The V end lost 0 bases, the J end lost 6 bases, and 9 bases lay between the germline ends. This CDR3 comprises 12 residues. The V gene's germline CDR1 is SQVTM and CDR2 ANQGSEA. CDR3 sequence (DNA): TGCAGCGTTGAAGATAGGGGTAGCGAGCAGTACTAC. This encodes CSVEDRGSEQYY.

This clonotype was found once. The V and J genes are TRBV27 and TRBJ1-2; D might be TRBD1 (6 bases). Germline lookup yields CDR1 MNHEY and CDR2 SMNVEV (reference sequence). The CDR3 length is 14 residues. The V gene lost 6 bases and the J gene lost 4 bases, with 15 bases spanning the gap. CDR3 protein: CASRGDNTLYGYTF. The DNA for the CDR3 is TGTGCCAGCAGGGGGGACAATACACTCTATGGCTACACCTTC.

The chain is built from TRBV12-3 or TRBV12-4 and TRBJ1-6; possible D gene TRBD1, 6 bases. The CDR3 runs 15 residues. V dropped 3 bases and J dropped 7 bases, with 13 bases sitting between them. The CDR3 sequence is CASSLVGGGNSPLHF. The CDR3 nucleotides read TGTGCCAGCAGTTTGGTCGGAGGGGGAAATTCACCCCTCCACTTT.

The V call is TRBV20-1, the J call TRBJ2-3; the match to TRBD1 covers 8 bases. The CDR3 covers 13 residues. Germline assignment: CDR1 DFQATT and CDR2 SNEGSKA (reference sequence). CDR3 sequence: CTSSQGASDTQYF. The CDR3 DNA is TGCACCTCCAGCCAGGGGGCATCAGATACGCAGTATTTT.